Shown below are 25 T cell receptor beta chains from a single sample sequenced in a study of blood T cell repertoires in COVID-19. Data came from immunoSEQ multiplex PCR; TCRdb stores just in-frame clones and leaves some out. The sample holds about 100,000 clones, more than 65% seen once. Material for sequencing was peripheral blood. The receptors derive from a man between 65 and 85 years old with active or convalescent COVID-19.

The table lists this clone with a count of one. The genes are TRBV24-1 and TRBJ2-1; the match to TRBD2 covers 8 bases. With V trimmed by 3 bases and J by 5 bases, 5 bases remained unmatched. This CDR3 spans 15 amino acids. CDR1 KGHDR and CDR2 SFDVKD come from the germline V gene. CDR3 DNA: TGTGCCACCAGTGATAGGTCGGGAGGGCACAATGAGCAGTTCTTC. It specifies CATSDRSGGHNEQFF.

This chain connects TRBV24-1 to TRBJ2-5; 9 bases align to TRBD1. V was clipped by 0 bases and J by 5 bases; unmatched bases: 6. Germline V gives CDR1 KGHDR, CDR2 SFDVKD. CDR3 size: 16 residues. The CDR3 sequence: CATSDLDRGMMETQYF. The CDR3 DNA is TGTGCCACCAGTGATTTGGACAGGGGGATGATGGAGACCCAGTACTTC.

The chain carries TRBV7-9 and TRBJ1-1, with 7 bases matching TRBD1. The ends lost 0 bases at V and 0 bases at J; junction bases unmatched: 1. Germline lookup yields CDR1 SEHNR and CDR2 FQNEAQ (reference sequence). The CDR3 sequence is 15 residues long. The DNA of the CDR3 is TGTGCCAGCAGCTTAGCTGGGACAGTGAACACTGAAGCTTTCTTT. Residues: CASSLAGTVNTEAFF.

V usage is TRBV19 and J usage is TRBJ1-2; D is ambiguous. This CDR3 has 14 residues. Germline V gene sequence: CDR1 LNHDA, CDR2 SQIVND (reference sequence). V lost 0 bases to trimming and J lost 2 bases, with 7 bases between them. CDR3: CASSIDLQNYGYTF. The CDR3 region has the DNA TGTGCCAGTAGTATAGATCTACAGAACTATGGCTACACCTTC.

The chain links TRBV5-4 to TRBJ1-2, with 8 bases fitting TRBD1. J lost 8 bases, V lost 5 bases, and 8 bases had no gene match. CDR3 size: 13 residues. Looked up from germline, CDR1 is SGHNT and CDR2 is YYREEE (reference sequence). The CDR3 sequence: CASRLQGARGYTF. The CDR3 region has the DNA TGTGCCAGCAGGTTGCAGGGGGCAAGAGGCTACACCTTC.

This rearrangement joins TRBV24-1 to TRBJ2-3; TRBD1 matches 9 bases. CDR1 KGHDR and CDR2 SFDVKD come from the germline V gene. After removal of 3 bases from V and 6 bases from J, the junction contained 6 bases not matched to a gene. The CDR3 spans 15 residues. This CDR3 is CATSDVPDRGDTQYF. The CDR3 nucleotides are TGTGCCACCAGTGATGTCCCGGACAGGGGTGATACGCAGTATTTT.

For this clone: One end of the junction does not line up with germline, which may come from a read error. The rearrangement joins TRBV2 to TRBJ2-7; 14 bases fit TRBD2. The CDR3 extends over 18 amino acids. Germline V gives CDR1 SNHLY, CDR2 FYNNEI. The CDR3 reads CASREGLAGGPSVYEQYF. CDR3 bases: TGTGCCAGCAGGGAAGGACTAGCGGGGGGCCCCTCTGTCTACGAGCAGTACTTC.

The chain has TRBV7-6 and TRBJ2-5, with TRBD2 identical over 7 bases. With V trimmed by 5 bases and J by 1 base, 10 bases remained unmatched. The CDR3 totals 16 residues. Germline-derived CDR1 and CDR2 are SGHVS and FNYEAQ. CDR3 coding DNA: TGTGCCAGCAGCCTGGCGACTAGCAGGGCCCAAGAGACCCAGTACTTC. Encoded protein: CASSLATSRAQETQYF.

The chain carries TRBV13 and TRBJ2-1, with 13 bases identical to TRBD2. The CDR3 has 16 amino acids. With 5 bases clipped from V and 4 bases from J, the junction kept 5 bases outside the gene matches. Per germline, CDR1 PRHDT and CDR2 FYEKMQ (reference sequence). CDR3: CASSGRLAGGYNEQFF. The CDR3 nucleotides are TGTGCCAGCAGCGGACGACTAGCGGGAGGATACAATGAGCAGTTCTTC. Supplemented by reference TRBV13 and TRBJ2-1, the full variable domain reads AAGVIQSPRHLIKEKRETATLKCYPIPRHDTVYWYQQGPGQDPQFLISFYEKMQSDKGSIPDRFSAQQFSDYHSELNMSSLELGDSALYFCASSGRLAGGYNEQFFGPGTRLTVL.

CDR3 region: CASMGSMNTEAFF. The CDR3 DNA reads as TGTGCCAGCATGGGCAGCATGAACACTGAAGCTTTCTTT. The chain recombines TRBV2 with TRBJ1-1, with D uncertain. Germline CDR1 is SNHLY and CDR2 is FYNNEI. V was clipped by 7 bases and J by 0 bases, with 9 bases between them. The CDR3 loop spans 13 amino acids.

The V and J genes are TRBV14 and TRBJ1-6, with D uncertain. CDR1 is SGHDN, CDR2 FVKESK, per germline. The V end lost 0 bases, the J end lost 10 bases, and 7 bases lay between the germline ends. CDR3 length: 13 amino acids. CDR3 bases: TGTGCCAGCAGCCAAGATCTGGGCTCACCCCTCCACTTT. Its translation is CASSQDLGSPLHF.

The chain employs TRBV7-2 and TRBJ2-1, with D perhaps matching TRBD2 (5 bases). CDR1 is SGHTA, CDR2 FQGNSA, per germline. The CDR3 covers 16 residues. Trimming cost V 0 bases and J 2 bases, with 11 bases left between them. CDR3 protein: CASSLADYSPYNEQFF. The DNA of the CDR3 is TGTGCCAGCAGCTTAGCCGACTACAGTCCCTACAATGAGCAGTTCTTC.

This sequence joins TRBV6-4 and TRBJ2-2; the match to TRBD2 covers 8 bases. Unmatched junction bases numbered 0, after V lost 6 bases and J lost 3 bases. CDR3 length: 13 residues. Looked up from germline, CDR1 is MRHNA and CDR2 is SNTAGT. CDR3 region: CASSGGDTGELFF. In nucleotides, the CDR3 is TGTGCCAGCAGCGGGGGGGACACCGGGGAGCTGTTTTTT.

The CDR3 spells CAWNHLSGRDTGELFF. The CDR3 DNA follows: TGTGCCTGGAATCATCTTAGCGGGAGGGACACCGGGGAGCTGTTTTTT. The V call is TRBV30, the J call TRBJ2-2; 11 nucleotides align to TRBD2. Unmatched junction bases numbered 7, after V lost 4 bases and J lost 3 bases. Germline CDR1 is GTSNPN and CDR2 is SVGIG (reference sequence). CDR3 length equals 16 residues.

The CDR3 nucleotides are TGTGCCAGCAGGTTACAGGGACAGGGGTGGAACACTGAAGCTTTCTTT. Protein: CASRLQGQGWNTEAFF. The rearrangement joins TRBV28 to TRBJ1-1; the match to TRBD1 covers 10 bases. CDR3 length: 16 residues. Germline lookup yields CDR1 MDHEN and CDR2 SYDVKM. The V and J ends lost 6 bases and 1 base, in that order; junction bases with no gene match: 8.

The rearrangement joins TRBV13 to TRBJ1-4, with 9 bases identical to TRBD1. This CDR3 is 14 amino acids long. From germline, CDR1 is PRHDT and CDR2 FYEKMQ (reference sequence). J was trimmed by 8 bases and V by 5 bases; bases with no gene match: 6. CDR3 in amino acids: CASSPGTGREKLFF. In DNA, the CDR3 is TGTGCCAGCAGCCCCGGGACAGGGCGAGAAAAACTGTTTTTT.

This chain uses TRBV2 with TRBJ1-6; 10 nucleotides match TRBD1. J gave up 7 bases and V 8 bases, and 11 bases lay outside the gene matches. The V gene's germline CDR1 is SNHLY and CDR2 FYNNEI. This CDR3 contains 16 residues. CDR3 DNA: TGTGCCAGCGGCCCCGGGACAGGGGAAGGCAATTCACCCCTCCACTTT. Its protein is CASGPGTGEGNSPLHF.

The V and J genes are TRBV19 and TRBJ1-4; 9 nucleotides match TRBD1. The ends lost 4 bases at V and 5 bases at J; junction bases unmatched: 8. Germline CDR1 and CDR2: LNHDA and SQIVND (reference sequence). There are 16 residues in the CDR3. The CDR3 DNA is TGTGCCAGTAGTAGCACAGGGGGCACCTTAAATGAAAAACTGTTTTTT. Its protein is CASSSTGGTLNEKLFF.

This clone was seen a single time. This rearrangement joins TRBV4-1 to TRBJ2-6, with 9 bases lining up with TRBD1. This CDR3 spans 19 amino acids. Trimming cost V 0 bases and J 5 bases; bases outside gene matches: 11. The germline V gene encodes CDR1 MGHRA and CDR2 YSYEKL. As DNA, the CDR3 is TGCGCCAGCAGCCAAGATTCAGGACAGGGGCTCGGCAGGGCCAACGTCCTGACTTTC. Amino acids: CASSQDSGQGLGRANVLTF.

The genes are TRBV6-6 and TRBJ1-2; 8 bases line up with TRBD1. There are 14 residues in the CDR3. With V trimmed by 7 bases and J by 8 bases, 12 bases remained unmatched. CDR1 MNHNY and CDR2 SVGAGI come from the germline V gene (reference sequence). The DNA of the CDR3 is TGTGCCAGCACTCAAGGACAGGGACAGGACGGCTACACCTTC. This sequence encodes CASTQGQGQDGYTF.

The sample holds a few counts of this clone. V and J are TRBV6-1 and TRBJ2-7; D may be TRBD1 (5 bases). The CDR3 consists of 14 residues. Germline loops: CDR1 MNHNS, CDR2 SASEGT. Trimming shortened V by 3 bases and J by 0 bases, and 9 bases separated the two germline ends. The CDR3 nucleotides are TGTGCCAGCAGTGACAGGGAATACTCCTACGAGCAGTACTTC. Translating gives CASSDREYSYEQYF.

This chain uses TRBV6-6 with TRBJ1-3; D is undetermined. V lost 2 bases and J lost 0, with 5 bases in between. The CDR3 runs 14 residues. Germline V gene sequence: CDR1 MNHNY, CDR2 SVGAGI (reference sequence). CDR3 amino acids: CASSYDISGNTIYF. Written as DNA, the CDR3 is TGTGCCAGCAGTTACGACATCTCTGGAAACACCATATATTTT.

Many counts were recorded for this clone. V is TRBV9 and J is TRBJ1-2, with D possibly TRBD1 on 6 matching bases. The CDR3 sequence is 14 residues long. The germline V and J ends were trimmed by 1 base and 3 bases, with 10 bases remaining between them. Germline V gene data show CDR1 as SGDLS and CDR2 as YYNGEE. CDR3: CASSVLQGHYGYTF. The CDR3 coding sequence is TGTGCCAGCAGCGTACTACAGGGTCACTATGGCTACACCTTC.

This chain uses TRBV27 with TRBJ1-2; D gene ambiguous. Germline lookup yields CDR1 MNHEY and CDR2 SMNVEV (reference sequence). This CDR3 has 11 residues. V lost 5 bases to trimming and J lost 14 bases, with 15 bases between them. The CDR3 region has the DNA TGTGCCAGCAGTATCACAGTTCCGCATACCTTC. Amino acid sequence: CASSITVPHTF.

The table lists this clone with a few counts. The chain combines TRBV28 with TRBJ2-2; 7 bases match TRBD1. Trimming took 6 bases from V and 7 from J; bases not matched to a gene: 11. The CDR3 sequence is 15 residues long. The V gene's germline CDR1 is MDHEN and CDR2 SYDVKM. CDR3 DNA sequence: TGTGCCAGCAGCCGCGACAGGGTGGCAGTCGGGGAGCTGTTTTTT. Amino acids: CASSRDRVAVGELFF.